This is a list of T cell receptor beta chains from one sample in a study of T-cell reconstitution after alpha-beta-depleted transplantation in children. TCRdb re-derived calls from the PCR reads in MiXCR, one entry per CDR3 protein. The profile covers hundreds of thousands of distinct CDR3 sequences, with 16% appearing a single time and about 5% taken by the ten largest. The sequencing used PBMCs, mostly from graft donor cells, collected 360 days after TCRalphabeta/CD19-depleted stem cell transplant. Receptors were obtained from a male patient aged 10 to 17 who had a stem cell transplant for acute lymphoblastic leukemia, so the T cells may come from the graft donor. Each CDR3 is given with its conserved first and last residue. D genes are given only for firm matches. For some rows the clone size is stated as once, few or many, or as a class when expanded; others skip it.

>NA|TRBV7-3|TRBJ2-7|NA
CASSLPGNEQYF
TGTGCCAGCAGCTTACCTGGGAACGAGCAGTACTTC
>NA|TRBV4-3|TRBJ2-7|many
CASSQVQGPYEQYF
TGCGCCAGCAGCCAAGTGCAGGGACCCTACGAGCAGTACTTC
>TRBD1|TRBV4-1|TRBJ1-2|NA
CASSQVGQGGNYGYTF
TGCGCCAGCAGCCAAGTTGGGCAGGGGGGGAACTATGGCTACACCTTC
>TRBD2|TRBV12-3/TRBV12-4|TRBJ2-2|many
CASSRTSPNTGELFF
TGTGCCAGCAGTCGGACTAGCCCGAACACCGGGGAGCTGTTTTTT
>TRBD2|TRBV5-1|TRBJ2-1|NA
CASSLELFSGSSRGNEQFF
TGCGCCAGCAGCTTGGAGCTATTTAGCGGGAGCTCGCGGGGCAATGAGCAGTTCTTC
>NA|TRBV4-1|TRBJ1-5|NA
CASSLKRSSNQPQHF
TGCGCCAGCAGCCTAAAGCGATCGAGCAATCAGCCCCAGCATTTT
>NA|TRBV12-3/TRBV12-4|TRBJ2-4|NA
CASTPRLGIAKNIQYF
TGTGCCAGCACCCCACGGCTCGGGATAGCCAAAAACATTCAGTACTTC
>NA|TRBV29-1|TRBJ2-7|few
CSVELGQPNEQYF
TGCAGCGTTGAATTAGGACAGCCCAACGAGCAGTACTTC
>TRBD2|TRBV4-2|TRBJ2-1|NA
CASSTWTSGRRYPSSYNEQFF
TGTGCCAGCAGCACCTGGACTAGCGGGAGAAGGTACCCCAGCTCCTACAATGAGCAGTTCTTC
>NA|TRBV24-1|TRBJ2-1|few
CATSARGGAYNEQFF
TGTGCCACCAGCGCTCGGGGCGGGGCCTACAATGAGCAGTTCTTC
>TRBD2|TRBV7-6|TRBJ2-3|many
CASSPTLAGVTDTQYF
TGTGCCAGCAGCCCGACACTAGCGGGAGTCACAGATACGCAGTATTTT
>NA|TRBV7-9|TRBJ2-1|NA
CASSPGVGQSYNEQFF
TGTGCCAGCAGCCCGGGAGTAGGACAGAGCTACAATGAGCAGTTCTTC
>NA|TRBV29-1|TRBJ2-4|NA
CSVERVAKNIQYF
TGCAGCGTTGAACGGGTAGCCAAAAACATTCAGTACTTC
>NA|TRBV15|TRBJ1-5|NA
CATSRDYRRGSSNQPQHF
TGTGCCACCAGCAGAGATTACCGCAGGGGTTCGAGCAATCAGCCCCAGCATTTT
>TRBD2|TRBV20-1|TRBJ2-7|few
CSASPLSGEAPYEQYF
TGCAGTGCTAGCCCTCTTAGCGGGGAAGCCCCCTACGAGCAGTACTTC
>NA|TRBV13|TRBJ2-2|NA
CASSSIAEWGTGELFF
TGTGCCAGCAGCTCCATAGCGGAGTGGGGGACCGGGGAGCTGTTTTTT
>TRBD1|TRBV15|TRBJ2-3|NA
CATSRKGQAPTDTQYF
TGTGCCACCAGCAGGAAGGGACAGGCCCCCACAGATACGCAGTATTTT
>TRBD2|TRBV15|TRBJ2-1|NA
CATSRDPAGGRYNEQFF
TGTGCCACCAGCAGAGATCCAGCGGGAGGTCGCTACAATGAGCAGTTCTTC
>NA|TRBV7-3|TRBJ2-1|NA
CASSRTGTIYNEQFF
TGTGCCAGCAGCCGTACCGGGACAATATACAATGAGCAGTTCTTC
>NA|TRBV5-1|TRBJ1-2|NA
CASSSDGHYGYTF
TGCGCCAGCAGCTCAGACGGACACTATGGCTACACCTTC
>NA|TRBV2|TRBJ2-3|few
CASSDRLYLYSSTDTQYF
TGTGCCAGCAGTGATCGACTGTACCTTTACTCTAGCACAGATACGCAGTATTTT
>NA|TRBV10-3|TRBJ2-7|NA
CAKGGLLPSASYEQYF
TGTGCCAAGGGGGGTCTACTCCCATCTGCCTCCTACGAGCAGTACTTC
>TRBD2|TRBV7-9|TRBJ2-1|few
CASSLVAGLNEQFF
TGTGCCAGCAGCTTAGTAGCGGGGCTCAATGAGCAGTTCTTC
>NA|TRBV20-1|TRBJ2-2|few
CSARTPANTGELFF
TGCAGTGCTAGAACCCCAGCGAACACCGGGGAGCTGTTTTTT
>NA|TRBV27|TRBJ2-7|NA
CASSPQPRSDGEQYF
TGTGCCAGCAGTCCCCAACCGAGATCTGACGGGGAGCAGTACTTC
>NA|TRBV2|TRBJ2-7|NA
CASSAQASSYEQYF
TGTGCCAGCAGTGCTCAGGCAAGCTCCTACGAGCAGTACTTC
>NA|TRBV7-9|TRBJ1-5|NA
CASKRGNQPQHF
TGTGCCAGCAAGAGGGGGAATCAGCCCCAGCATTTT
>TRBD1|TRBV12-3/TRBV12-4|TRBJ1-4|NA
CASNDRGRDEKLFF
TGTGCCAGCAACGACAGGGGCCGCGATGAAAAACTGTTTTTT
>NA|TRBV5-6|TRBJ1-1|many
CASSSAQSWVNTEAFF
TGTGCCAGCAGCTCAGCACAGAGCTGGGTGAACACTGAAGCTTTCTTT
>NA|TRBV7-3|TRBJ2-1|few
CASSSQSGVGNEQFF
TGTGCCAGCAGCTCTCAGTCCGGGGTTGGCAATGAGCAGTTCTTC
>NA|TRBV7-9|TRBJ2-1|once
CASSLIGKVYNEQFF
TGTGCCAGCAGCTTGATCGGGAAGGTCTACAATGAGCAGTTCTTC
>NA|TRBV24-1|TRBJ2-2|NA
CATSPSKGRSAVGELFF
TGTGCCACCAGTCCCAGTAAGGGGAGATCTGCTGTGGGGGAGCTGTTTTTT
>NA|TRBV15|TRBJ2-3|NA
CATSRGDTDTQYF
TGTGCCACCAGCAGGGGCGACACAGATACGCAGTATTTT
>TRBD2|TRBV20-1|TRBJ2-2|NA
CSAREISGGGELFF
TGCAGTGCTAGAGAGATAAGCGGGGGTGGGGAGCTGTTTTTT
>NA|TRBV29-1|TRBJ2-4|NA
CSVQGGDGAKNIQYF
TGCAGCGTTCAAGGGGGGGACGGAGCCAAAAACATTCAGTACTTC
>NA|TRBV5-1|TRBJ2-3|many
CASSPEATSWTQYF
TGCGCCAGCAGCCCGGAGGCTACCTCCTGGACGCAGTATTTT
>NA|TRBV27|TRBJ2-7|few
CASSLFRSTYEQYF
TGTGCCAGCAGTTTATTCAGGAGTACCTACGAGCAGTACTTC
>NA|TRBV11-2|TRBJ2-3|few
CASSPWGGADTQYF
TGTGCCAGCAGCCCCTGGGGCGGCGCGGATACGCAGTATTTT
>NA|TRBV27|TRBJ2-5|NA
CASRATRWRETQYF
TGTGCCAGCAGAGCGACTAGGTGGAGGGAGACCCAGTACTTC
>NA|TRBV5-1|TRBJ2-3|NA
CASSRRTPSTDTQYF
TGCGCCAGCAGCCGGAGGACTCCGAGCACAGATACGCAGTATTTT
>NA|TRBV19|TRBJ2-2|few
CASSIDLEEGELFF
TGTGCCAGTAGTATAGATCTGGAGGAGGGGGAGCTGTTTTTT
>TRBD2|TRBV30|TRBJ2-5|NA
CAWSGGLALGTQYF
TGTGCCTGGAGTGGGGGACTAGCCCTTGGGACCCAGTACTTC
>NA|TRBV5-1|TRBJ1-2|NA
CASFGTTPGGYTF
TGCGCCAGCTTCGGGACAACCCCCGGAGGCTACACCTTC
>TRBD2|TRBV12-3/TRBV12-4|TRBJ2-1|few
CASSFGGSPRVVYNEQFF
TGTGCCAGCAGTTTCGGGGGGTCCCCGCGCGTTGTGTACAATGAGCAGTTCTTC
>NA|TRBV7-6|TRBJ2-7|few
CASSSGGWVYEQYF
TGTGCCAGCAGCTCCGGAGGGTGGGTTTACGAGCAGTACTTC
>TRBD2|TRBV20-1|TRBJ2-7|many
CSALNSGREIEQYF
TGCAGTGCTCTGAATAGCGGGAGGGAGATCGAGCAGTACTTC
>TRBD1|TRBV18|TRBJ2-1|NA
CASSPQTGMNEQFF
TGTGCCAGCTCACCTCAGACAGGGATGAATGAGCAGTTCTTC
>NA|TRBV4-1|TRBJ1-5|NA
CASSQDGAGLRPQHF
TGCGCCAGCAGCCAAGATGGGGCAGGGTTACGGCCCCAGCATTTT
>NA|TRBV21-1|TRBJ2-1|NA
CANPTSGYNEQFF
TGTGCCAACCCGACTAGCGGCTACAATGAGCAGTTCTTC
>NA|TRBV24-1|TRBJ2-1|few
CATSVGLYNEQFF
TGTGCCACCAGTGTCGGACTCTACAATGAGCAGTTCTTC
>TRBD2|TRBV23-1|TRBJ2-1|few
CATKEAGGSSYNEQFF
TGCGCCACCAAGGAAGCGGGAGGAAGCTCCTACAATGAGCAGTTCTTC
>NA|TRBV7-6|TRBJ1-1|NA
CASSPGHSSTEAFF
TGTGCCAGCAGCCCGGGACACTCGAGCACTGAAGCTTTCTTT
>NA|TRBV7-8|TRBJ2-7|NA
CASSPTDGAYEQYF
TGTGCCAGCAGCCCCACGGATGGGGCCTACGAGCAGTACTTC
>NA|TRBV12-3/TRBV12-4|TRBJ2-5|many
CASSPRSQETQYF
TGTGCCAGCAGTCCACGTAGCCAAGAGACCCAGTACTTC